This TCR beta chain was documented in a study of beta chain features in type 1 diabetes. Study-wide results and caveats: These data did not resolve whether HLA type affects TCRB rearrangement. Shorter TCRB CDR3s, moderately but significantly so, marked every one of the four CD4+ subsets in Type 1 diabetes patients.

Germline V gene sequence: CDR1 MDHEN, CDR2 SYDVKM. The length of the CDR3 is 14 residues. The V gene end was trimmed by 6 bases and the J gene end by 2 bases; junction bases not matched to a gene: 5. The isolated RNA, all of it, was reverse transcribed, so expressed TCRB transcripts were what got sequenced. Produced via immunoSEQ multiplex PCR; TCRdb's table is partial and in-frame only. The sample holds about 29,000 clones, approximately 51% seen once. About this clone: Its antigen is as yet unknown.

The chain links TRBV28 to TRBJ2-3; 7 nucleotides align to TRBD2. This clonotype was sampled from a woman under 30 with type 1 diabetes. Sequencing was performed on Tregs from blood. The DNA for the CDR3 is TGTGCCAGCAGGCTGGCGGGAGTCACAGATACGCAGTATTTT. This gives the protein CASRLAGVTDTQYF.